This T cell receptor beta chain appears in the sequencing data of a study of T-cell memory formation after mild COVID-19. TCRdb redid the calling of the 5' RACE reads with MiXCR, one entry per CDR3 protein. The table includes around 250,000 distinct CDR3 sequences, 16% detected once. The CDR3 is made up of 16 amino acids. The germline V gene encodes CDR1 SNHLY and CDR2 FYNNEI. V was shortened by 2 bases and J by 3 bases, with 14 bases between the two germline ends. The receptor was isolated from a man aged 18 to 30 who had mild COVID-19 (a few samples of this study predate the infection). Cell type and time point are not known. The V and J genes are TRBV2 and TRBJ1-5, with a weak D call TRBD1 (5 bases). Sequenced sample: PBMCs or a T cell subset sorted from them (not recorded which). The CDR3 here is CASSEISRGLNQPQHF. The CDR3 DNA reads TGTGCCAGCAGTGAAATTTCCCGGGGACTCAATCAGCCCCAGCATTTT.